A selection of T cell receptor beta chains follows, all from one sample in a study of T cell repertoires in cytomegalovirus infection. TCRdb re-analysed the reads in MiXCR, keeping a single row per CDR3 protein. The sample holds hundreds of thousands of distinct CDR3 sequences, approximately 40% seen once. Sequenced sample: PBMCs. Receptors were obtained from a human donor in good health (CMV status not recorded). Some clones in this sample may be carry-over from other donors' samples. Both conserved end residues are part of each CDR3. Not every row has a clone size; where given, it reads once, few, many or a size class.

abundance | v_gene | CDR3aa
. | TRBV7-2 | CASSIQGLAVNNEQFF
few | TRBV7-9 | CASSLAGNHLLEPQHF
. | TRBV10-3 | CAIRRTGGVEDTQYF
once | TRBV19 | CASSTQGDGELFF
few | TRBV28 | CASSRGQARNYGYTF
many | TRBV7-2 | CASSPTFGGGTENTEAFF
many | TRBV29-1 | CSGRTYGAEAFF
. | TRBV28 | CASTLVVGRGNYGYTF
many | TRBV7-2 | CASTRDSGNEQFF
few | TRBV13 | CASSFPGNLGSGYTF
. | TRBV5-5 | CASSSKIDRLNQPQHF
few | TRBV28 | CASSPGQGVGIQYF
few | TRBV6-1 | CASSAGTVESGYTF
. | TRBV28 | CASSVRGLTYNEQFF
few | TRBV28 | CASTLLVAGGNTIYF
few | TRBV27 | CASSPGRRDSYNSPLHF
few | TRBV6-6 | CASSYVSVKTGELFF
. | TRBV7-9 | CASSQNPAREEQYF